A selection of T cell receptor beta chains follows, all from one sample in a study of blood T cell repertoires in COVID-19. The data were produced by immunoSEQ multiplex PCR, yet TCRdb's version contains in-frame clones alone and is incomplete. The sample yields almost 70,000 clones, more than 70% seen once. Specimen: peripheral blood. The receptor source for this set is a woman in her 70s with acute or convalescent COVID-19. Both conserved end residues are part of each CDR3. D genes are given only for firm matches. Clone size, where shown, is once, few, many, or a class for clones that have expanded.

TRBV2	TRBJ1-2	NA	NA	TGTGCCAGCAGTCCAGGATCCTATGGCTACACCTTC	CASSPGSYGYTF
TRBV6-2/TRBV6-3	TRBJ2-3	NA	TRBD2	TGTGCCAGCAGCATCTCCTCTAGCGGGAGGACAGATACGCAGTATTTT	CASSISSSGRTDTQYF
TRBV4-3	TRBJ1-5	NA	TRBD1	TGCGCCAGCAGCCAGGACAGGGGTAAGCCCCAGCATTTT	CASSQDRGKPQHF
TRBV6-2/TRBV6-3	TRBJ2-7	NA	TRBD2	TGTGCCAGCAGTTGGACTAGCTCCAACGAGCAGTACTTC	CASSWTSSNEQYF
TRBV29-1	TRBJ2-2	NA	NA	TGCAGCGGAATCAGTATTATCGGGGAGCTGTTTTTT	CSGISIIGELFF
TRBV29-1	TRBJ2-1	once	TRBD2	TGCAGCGTTGGTAGCGGGGGTCCTGGTACCTACAATGAGCAGTTCTTC	CSVGSGGPGTYNEQFF
TRBV2	TRBJ2-5	NA	NA	TGTGCCAGCAGGGGACTCCAAGAGACCCAGTACTTC	CASRGLQETQYF
TRBV28	TRBJ1-1	NA	TRBD1	TGTGCCAGCAGGACAGGGTTGAACACTGAAGCTTTCTTT	CASRTGLNTEAFF
TRBV4-3	TRBJ1-4	NA	NA	TGCGCCAGCAGCCGCGTTTCGGCAGGGCTAAATGAAAAACTGTTTTTT	CASSRVSAGLNEKLFF
TRBV28	TRBJ1-4	NA	TRBD1	TGTGCCAGCAGTTCCCTCTGGACAGGGGGTAATGAAAAACTGTTTTTT	CASSSLWTGGNEKLFF
TRBV7-9	TRBJ1-1	NA	TRBD1	TGTGCCACGGGACAGGGGCGCTCTGAAGCTTTCTTT	CATGQGRSEAFF
TRBV20-1	TRBJ2-7	NA	NA	TGCAGTGCTAGGACAGGTGAAGAGCAGTACTTC	CSARTGEEQYF
TRBV6-6	TRBJ1-3	NA	NA	TGTGCCAGCAGTTACTCGAGGGCAGGAGGAAACACCATATATTTT	CASSYSRAGGNTIYF
TRBV5-5	TRBJ2-2	NA	NA	TGTGCCAGCAGCTTACAACCTCTGGACACCGGGGAGCTGTTTTTT	CASSLQPLDTGELFF
TRBV2	TRBJ2-2	NA	NA	TGTGCCAGCAGTGATCGGTCAGGGAAGTTGGCCGGGGAGCTGTTTTTT	CASSDRSGKLAGELFF
TRBV10-3	TRBJ1-2	NA	TRBD1	TGTGCCATCAGGACAGGGGTCGACTATGGCTACACCTTC	CAIRTGVDYGYTF
TRBV6-5	TRBJ1-2	NA	TRBD1	TGTGCCAGCAGGCCTCCGGGACAGGGAAACTATGGCTACACCTTC	CASRPPGQGNYGYTF
TRBV19	TRBJ1-1	NA	NA	TGTGCGACACAATACGCGGGGCGCCGGACTGAAGCTTTCTTT	CATQYAGRRTEAFF
TRBV10-3	TRBJ1-2	NA	NA	TGTGCCATCAGTCCAGACAGAGATGGCTACACCTTC	CAISPDRDGYTF
TRBV12-2	TRBJ1-5	NA	NA	TGTGCAAGTCGCTTAGCGGGGCCGAAACGTAGTAGCAATCAGCCCCAGCATTTT	CASRLAGPKRSSNQPQHF
TRBV2	TRBJ1-2	NA	NA	TGTGCCAGCACAGGGGATCTCTATGGCTACACCTTC	CASTGDLYGYTF
TRBV7-3	TRBJ1-1	NA	NA	TGTGCCAGCAGCTCCTTCCGGGGGACTGAAGCTTTCTTT	CASSSFRGTEAFF
TRBV6-5	TRBJ2-7	NA	NA	TGTGCCAGCAGATTTGCCCTTACTCGCGAGCAGTACTTC	CASRFALTREQYF
TRBV30	TRBJ1-5	NA	NA	TGTGCCTGGAGTGTAGGGACAAGGGGCAATCAGCCCCAGCATTTT	CAWSVGTRGNQPQHF
TRBV5-1	TRBJ1-2	NA	NA	TGCGCCAGCAGCTTGGTAGCGTTCTCCGAGGGCTACACCTTC	CASSLVAFSEGYTF
TRBV3-1/TRBV3-2	TRBJ2-3	NA	TRBD2	TGTGCCAGCAGCCTCCCGGGGGGTACTACAGATACGCAGTATTTT	CASSLPGGTTDTQYF
TRBV5-8	TRBJ1-2	NA	TRBD1	TGTGCCAGCAGCTTGGACAGGGGAGACGGCTACACCTTC	CASSLDRGDGYTF
TRBV11-3	TRBJ1-4	NA	TRBD1	TGTGCCAGCAGCTTGACAGGGGAAAAACTGTTTTTT	CASSLTGEKLFF
TRBV24-1	TRBJ1-5	NA	NA	TGTGCCACCAGTGATGCCAGGGGAAGCAATCAGCCCCAGCATTTT	CATSDARGSNQPQHF
TRBV29-1	TRBJ2-5	NA	NA	TGCAGCGTTGAGGGGGTTGGGGGCTTCCAAGAGACCCAGTACTTC	CSVEGVGGFQETQYF
TRBV27	TRBJ1-5	NA	NA	TGTGCCAGCCGACGGGGAAATCAGCCCCAGCATTTT	CASRRGNQPQHF
TRBV2	TRBJ2-7	NA	TRBD1	TGTGCCAGTTTACAGGGGAGTTGGGGGTACGAGCAGTACTTC	CASLQGSWGYEQYF
TRBV29-1	TRBJ2-5	NA	TRBD2	TGCAGCGTTGGCAGGGAGGGGACCCAGTACTTC	CSVGREGTQYF
TRBV7-3	TRBJ2-2	NA	NA	TGTGCCAGCAGCTGGCAAGGGGTGCCCGGGGAGCTGTTTTTT	CASSWQGVPGELFF